This entry features one T cell receptor beta chain sequence. The sample is drawn from a study of CD8+CD57+ T cells in acquired aplastic anemia. Researchers used genomic DNA as the template to profile TCR beta VDJ and CDR3. MiXCR, run by TCRdb on the reads, gives a single entry per CDR3 protein. The sample comprises fewer than 250,000 distinct CDR3 sequences, around half of which are singletons, and under 9% rests with the top ten. Between the trimmed V and J ends, which lost 1 base and 0 bases, there was a span of 8 bases. There are 15 residues in the CDR3. Germline V gives CDR1 SGDLS, CDR2 YYNGEE. The authors sequenced patients whose flow cytometry had shown CD8+CD57+ cell expansion. There were no patients without severe acquired aplastic anemia.

Sequenced input: sorted CD4+, CD8+, or CD8+CD57+ T cells (not recorded which) from PBMCs. The receptor comes from a human donor with aplastic anemia. The rearrangement uses TRBV9 and TRBJ2-1; the D is unclear. CDR3 nucleotides: TGTGCCAGCAGCGTAAGTACGAGCTCCTACAATGAGCAGTTCTTC. Its translation: CASSVSTSSYNEQFF. The complete variable domain, with remaining parts taken from reference TRBV9 and TRBJ2-1, reads DSGVTQTPKHLITATGQRVTLRCSPRSGDLSVYWYQQSLDQGLQFLIQYYNGEERAKGNILERFSAQQFPDLHSELNLSSLELGDSALYFCASSVSTSSYNEQFFGPGTRLTVL.